The 13 T cell receptor beta chains below all came from one sample that was sequenced in a study of vaccination and CD4 T cells after COVID-19. Stated time point: late sampling 161 to 241 days after vaccination in a few convalescent patients. The treatment is: approximately 11-day PBMC culture with coronavirus spike peptide pools or control peptides (ViraFEST assay). Sequencing of DNA taken from cultured CD4+ T cells relied on the Oncomine TCR Beta short-read assay. TCRdb reprocessed the PCR reads via MiXCR and lists one record per CDR3 protein. The repertoire holds under 30,000 distinct CDR3 sequences, with about two fifths as singletons. These TCRs' antigens remain unknown. Here the sequenced sample was CD4+ T cells from blood, cultured in vitro, taken about 7 months after SARS-CoV-2 vaccination. These receptors all stem from a human donor who had recovered from COVID-19.

The V gene is TRBV6-5, the J gene TRBJ2-3; D uncertain. This CDR3 has 13 amino acids. Germline CDR1 reads MNHEY; CDR2 reads SVGAGI. Trimming cost V 0 bases and J 6 bases, with 7 bases left between them. CDR3 nucleotides: TGTGCCAGCAGTTACTCGAGAGATGATACGCAGTATTTT. It is translated as CASSYSRDDTQYF.

V is TRBV7-6 and J is TRBJ2-7; a possible D gene is TRBD2 (5 bases). The CDR3 has 13 residues. In germline, CDR1 is SGHVS, CDR2 FNYEAQ. The V and J ends lost 0 bases and 3 bases respectively, with 6 bases between them. The CDR3 sequence is CASSLAGVYEQYF. CDR3 in DNA: TGTGCCAGCAGCTTAGCCGGGGTCTACGAGCAGTACTTC.

The V call is TRBV11-2, the J call TRBJ1-1; no definite D call. V lost 2 bases and J 2 bases, leaving 6 bases between the germline ends. The CDR3 has 13 amino acids. The germline V gene encodes CDR1 SGHAT and CDR2 FQNNGV. The CDR3: CASSLTANTEAFF. CDR3 in DNA: TGTGCCAGCAGCTTAACAGCCAACACTGAAGCTTTCTTT.

The CDR3 reads CASSPPPGEPYEQYF. CDR3 bases: TGTGCCAGCAGTCCCCCTCCCGGGGAACCCTACGAGCAGTACTTC. The chain carries TRBV28 and TRBJ2-7, with a possible D match to TRBD2 (5 bases). V gave up 5 bases and J gave up 2 bases, with 16 bases separating them. Germline V lookup: CDR1 MDHEN, CDR2 SYDVKM. CDR3 length: 15 residues.

The gene calls are TRBV6-1 and TRBJ1-2; no clear D gene. With 1 base removed from V and 4 bases from J, the gap between germline ends came to 4 bases. The CDR3 runs 12 residues. The germline V gene has CDR1 MNHNS and CDR2 SASEGT. DNA for the CDR3: TGTGCCAGCAGTGAAGACACCTATGGCTACACCTTC. Its translation is CASSEDTYGYTF.

This rearrangement joins TRBV7-9 to TRBJ2-7; tentative D call: TRBD2 (6 bases). The CDR3 runs 14 residues. CDR1 and CDR2 (germline): SEHNR, FQNEAQ (reference sequence). V lost 2 bases to trimming and J lost 4 bases, with 12 bases between them. The CDR3 sequence is CASSLTGDEYEQYF. The CDR3 region has the DNA TGTGCCAGCAGCTTAACGGGAGACGAGTACGAGCAGTACTTC.

The chain links TRBV10-3 to TRBJ2-5, with 10 bases fitting TRBD1. V gave up 8 bases and J gave up 3 bases; unmatched junction bases: 3. This CDR3 spans 13 amino acids. From germline, CDR1 is ENHRY and CDR2 SYGVKD. The CDR3 loop reads CAIRDRGKETQYF. The DNA of the CDR3 is TGTGCCATCCGGGACAGGGGTAAAGAGACCCAGTACTTC.

The J gene is TRBJ2-3, the V gene TRBV20-1; TRBD2 aligns across 11 bases. After removal of 4 bases from V and 6 bases from J, the junction contained 6 bases not matched to a gene. The CDR3 covers 14 residues. Per germline, CDR1 DFQATT and CDR2 SNEGSKA (reference sequence). As DNA, the CDR3 is TGCAGTGCTACTGATAGCGGGAGGGTTGATACGCAGTATTTT. Translated, it gives CSATDSGRVDTQYF.

The J gene is TRBJ2-7, the V gene TRBV7-9; D gene ambiguous. V was cut by 2 bases and J by 6 bases, with 5 bases left in between. There are 11 residues in the CDR3. In germline, CDR1 is SEHNR, CDR2 FQNEAQ (reference sequence). The CDR3 coding sequence is TGTGCCAGCAGCTTACTCGTCGAGCAGTACTTC. It is translated as CASSLLVEQYF.

This chain uses TRBV19 with TRBJ2-5, with TRBD1 as a possible D gene (5 bases). V was clipped by 5 bases and J by 1 base, with 8 bases between them. The CDR3 is 13 residues long. Germline CDR1 LNHDA, CDR2 SQIVND (reference sequence). CDR3 region: CASSPTVQETQYF. The CDR3 DNA follows: TGTGCCAGTAGTCCGACAGTCCAAGAGACCCAGTACTTC.

This clonotype was counted only a few times. The gene calls are TRBV21-1 and TRBJ2-7; the table assigns TRBD2, which was not confirmed against the DNA. TRBV21-1 counts as a pseudogene. The CDR3 has 17 residues. For the CDR3, the DNA is TGTGCCACCCCGACGGCGGGAGGTAGATTGATTCGGGACGAGCAGTACTTC. It is translated as CATPTAGGRLIRDEQYF.

The CDR3: CSARLQGFGEQYF. For the CDR3, the DNA is TGCAGTGCCAGGCTCCAGGGTTTCGGCGAGCAGTACTTC. This chain joins TRBV20-1 and TRBJ2-7; maybe TRBD1 (5 bases). CDR1 and CDR2 (germline): DFQATT, SNEGSKA (reference sequence). V lost 6 bases to trimming and J lost 6 bases, with 18 bases between them. The CDR3 consists of 13 residues.

J is TRBJ2-7 and V is TRBV9, with 7 nucleotides matching TRBD1. CDR3 length: 14 amino acids. Germline V gives CDR1 SGDLS, CDR2 YYNGEE. Trimming removed 1 base from V and 5 bases from J; junction bases left unmatched: 6. The CDR3 region is CASSVQGELNEQYF. Written as DNA, the CDR3 is TGTGCCAGCAGCGTACAGGGGGAGCTGAACGAGCAGTACTTC.